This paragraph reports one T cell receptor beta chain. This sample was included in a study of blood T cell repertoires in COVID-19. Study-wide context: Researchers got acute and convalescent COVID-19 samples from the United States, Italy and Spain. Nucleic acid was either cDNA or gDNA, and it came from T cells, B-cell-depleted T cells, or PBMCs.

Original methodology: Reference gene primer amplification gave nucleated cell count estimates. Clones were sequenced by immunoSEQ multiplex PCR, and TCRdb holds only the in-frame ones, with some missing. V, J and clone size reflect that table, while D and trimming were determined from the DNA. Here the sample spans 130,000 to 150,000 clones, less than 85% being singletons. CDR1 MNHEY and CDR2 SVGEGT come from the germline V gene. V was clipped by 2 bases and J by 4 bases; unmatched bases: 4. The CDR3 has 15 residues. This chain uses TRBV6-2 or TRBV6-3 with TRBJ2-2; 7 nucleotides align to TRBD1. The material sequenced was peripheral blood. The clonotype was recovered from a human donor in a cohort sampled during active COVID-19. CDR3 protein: CASSYEGAGTGELFF. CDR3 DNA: TGTGCCAGCAGTTACGAGGGGGCTGGCACCGGGGAGCTGTTTTTT.